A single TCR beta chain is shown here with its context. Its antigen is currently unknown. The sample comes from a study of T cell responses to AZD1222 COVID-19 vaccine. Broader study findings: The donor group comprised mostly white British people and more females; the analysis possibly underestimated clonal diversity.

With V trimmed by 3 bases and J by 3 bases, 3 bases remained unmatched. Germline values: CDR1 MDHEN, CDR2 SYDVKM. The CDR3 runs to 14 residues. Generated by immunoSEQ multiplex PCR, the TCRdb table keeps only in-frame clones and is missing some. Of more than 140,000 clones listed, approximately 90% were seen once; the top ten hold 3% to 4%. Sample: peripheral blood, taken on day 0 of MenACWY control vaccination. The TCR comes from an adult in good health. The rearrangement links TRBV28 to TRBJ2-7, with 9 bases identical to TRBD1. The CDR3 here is CASSFPDRGYEQYF. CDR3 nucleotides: TGTGCCAGCAGTTTCCCGGACAGGGGCTACGAGCAGTACTTC.